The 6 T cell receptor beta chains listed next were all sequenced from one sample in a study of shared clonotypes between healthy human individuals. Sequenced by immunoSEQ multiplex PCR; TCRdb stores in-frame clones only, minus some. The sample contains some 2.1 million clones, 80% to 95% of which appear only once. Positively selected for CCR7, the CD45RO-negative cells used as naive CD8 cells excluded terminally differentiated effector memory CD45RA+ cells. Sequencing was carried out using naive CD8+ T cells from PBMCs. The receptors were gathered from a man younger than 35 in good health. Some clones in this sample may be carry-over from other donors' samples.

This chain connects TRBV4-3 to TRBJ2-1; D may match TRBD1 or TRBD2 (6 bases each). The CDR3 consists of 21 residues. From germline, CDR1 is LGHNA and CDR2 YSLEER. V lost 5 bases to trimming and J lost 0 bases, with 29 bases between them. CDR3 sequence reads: CASSVSTMISSGGLSYNEQFF. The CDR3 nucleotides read TGCGCCAGCAGCGTCTCAACCATGATTTCGAGTGGGGGGCTCTCCTACAATGAGCAGTTCTTC.

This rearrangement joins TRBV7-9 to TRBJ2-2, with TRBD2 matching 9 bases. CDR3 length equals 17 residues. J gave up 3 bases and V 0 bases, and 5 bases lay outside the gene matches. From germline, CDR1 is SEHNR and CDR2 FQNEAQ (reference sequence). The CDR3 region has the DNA TGTGCCAGCAGCTTAGCGGGGACTAGCTGGGACACCGGGGAGCTGTTTTTT. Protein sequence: CASSLAGTSWDTGELFF. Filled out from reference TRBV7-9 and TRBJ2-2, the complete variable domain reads DTGVSQNPRHKITKRGQNVTFRCDPISEHNRLYWYRQTLGQGPEFLTYFQNEAQLEKSRLLSDRFSAERPKGSFSTLEIQRTEQGDSAMYLCASSLAGTSWDTGELFFGEGSRLTVL.

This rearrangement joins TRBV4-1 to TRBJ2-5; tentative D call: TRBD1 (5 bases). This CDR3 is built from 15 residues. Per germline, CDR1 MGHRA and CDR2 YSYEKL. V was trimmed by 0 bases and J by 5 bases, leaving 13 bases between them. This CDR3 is CASSQEGQGGETQYF. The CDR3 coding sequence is TGCGCCAGCAGCCAAGAGGGCCAGGGTGGGGAGACCCAGTACTTC.

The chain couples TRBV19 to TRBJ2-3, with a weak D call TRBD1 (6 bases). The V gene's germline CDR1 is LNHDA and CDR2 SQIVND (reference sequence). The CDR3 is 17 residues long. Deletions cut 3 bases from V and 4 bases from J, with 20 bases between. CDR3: CASSISGGQFLSDTQYF. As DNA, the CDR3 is TGTGCCAGTAGTATCAGTGGAGGACAGTTTTTGTCAGATACGCAGTATTTT.

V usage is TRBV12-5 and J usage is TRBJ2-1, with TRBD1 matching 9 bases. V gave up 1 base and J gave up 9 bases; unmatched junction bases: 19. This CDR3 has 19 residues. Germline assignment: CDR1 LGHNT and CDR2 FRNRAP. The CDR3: CASGLALPTGTGSLLEQFF. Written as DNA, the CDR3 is TGTGCTAGTGGTTTGGCTCTCCCTACCGGGACAGGGTCCCTCCTTGAGCAGTTCTTC.

The CDR3 loop reads CASSYSMGAGGAFF. The CDR3 coding sequence is TGTGCCAGCAGTTACTCGATGGGGGCCGGAGGAGCTTTCTTT. The genes are TRBV6-6 and TRBJ1-1; D might be TRBD1 (6 bases). V dropped 0 bases and J dropped 10 bases, with 15 bases sitting between them. The CDR3 sequence is 14 residues long. The V gene's germline CDR1 is MNHNY and CDR2 SVGAGI (reference sequence).